One T cell receptor (beta chain) is described in this entry. Its antigen is not known. The V gene's germline CDR1 is SNHLY and CDR2 FYNNEI. V gave up 6 bases and J gave up 5 bases, with 11 bases separating them. The CDR3 has 13 amino acids. The sample originates from a study of T cell responses to AZD1222 COVID-19 vaccine. The protocol was immunoSEQ multiplex PCR, while the TCRdb copy is restricted to in-frame clones and leaves out a portion. The table lists about 92,000 clones, just over 90% of them singletons. General study findings and limits: Only after the peak T cell response were repertoires sampled. Reports indicate that nearly half of spike-specific TCRs are directed at unmutated variant regions.

The chain is built from TRBV2 and TRBJ1-5; TRBD1 might be the D (5 bases). The sequencing here drew on peripheral blood, taken on day 0 of AZD1222 vaccination. The TCR originated in an adult in good health. The CDR3 coding sequence is TGTGCCAGCAGAAGTGGGGCAGATCAGCCCCAGCATTTT. Its protein product is CASRSGADQPQHF. Full variable domain (missing parts from reference TRBV2 and TRBJ1-5): EPEVTQTPSHQVTQMGQEVILRCVPISNHLYFYWYRQILGQKVEFLVSFYNNEISEKSEIFDDQFSVERPDGSNFTLKIRSTKLEDSAMYFCASRSGADQPQHFGDGTRLSIL.